Below, one T cell receptor beta chain is given with its context. This clonotype was seen many times. What antigen it recognizes has not been identified. No base quality information exists; no much larger clone differs at one position. Based on the germline V gene, the CDR1 and CDR2 sequences are SGHRS and YFSETQ. V is clipped by 4 bases and J by 4 bases, and the sequence between their germline boundaries is 11 bases long. The CDR3 holds 14 amino acids from the cysteine to the phenylalanine. Left in the record is the CDR3 DNA by itself, 42 bases read in frame from the first base. Interpreted using the paper, the treatment or condition label stands for: allogeneic hematopoietic cell transplantation with graft depleted of TCRalphabeta T cells and CD19 B cells. The children who served as transplant recipients had been given grafts of TCRalphabeta/CD19-depleted allogeneic hematopoietic cells. These data originate in a study of T-cell reconstitution after alpha-beta-depleted transplantation in children (TCRdb year 2016). Background on the whole study: The study quantitatively tracked T-cell immune reconstitution after TCRalphabeta/CD19-depleted allogeneic hematopoietic cell transplantation in children using TCR repertoire profiling.

Study-level results and caveats: In some patients, high TCRbeta diversity at day 60 was attributed to recipient T cells and intrathymic progenitors that had survived conditioning. The apparently early alphabetaT-cell count recovery about two months after transplant was reportedly dependent on only several hundred rapidly expanded clones derived from non-depleted graft cells. Hyperexpanded clone frequencies declined over subsequent months; after one year, T-cell counts and TCRbeta diversity were mostly attributed to newly produced T cells.

Library generation was performed with PCR. Data came from an Illumina HiSeq 2500. Molecular barcoding was employed in the preparation of TCR libraries, with unique molecular identifiers being used to normalize TCRbeta repertoire quantification. In TCRdb, the public reads were trimmed at Q25 with fastp and aligned with MiXCR, with productive beta chains retained. Each entry merges the rows of one CDR3 protein and shows their most common DNA and genes. For this sample the table gives 200,000 to 300,000 distinct CDR3 sequences, of which about 23% were detected only once. Together, the top ten hold roughly 2.6% of the sample.

The TCR was taken from a girl aged 2-15 years with Fanconi anemia, due to receive a stem cell transplant. The starting material was PBMCs, obtained before TCRalphabeta/CD19-depleted stem cell transplant. The chain is assembled from TRBV5-1 and TRBJ2-2, with the D call tentatively TRBD1 or TRBD2, each fitting 5 bases. The DNA reads TGCGCCAGCAGCCAATGGGACGCCACCGGGGAGCTGTTTTTT. This yields the protein CASSQWDATGELFF.